The 10 T cell receptor beta chains reported below all come from one sample, sequenced in a study of cytomegalovirus exposure and HLA in healthy donors. Assay: immunoSEQ multiplex PCR; the TCRdb copy retains only in-frame clones and omits some. The data hold hundreds of thousands of clones, with around four fifths observed a single time. Specimen: PBMCs. These receptors all stem from a woman aged 18-29 years in good health and CMV-seronegative.

In this sample, this clone turned up once. The chain uses TRBV27 and TRBJ2-7, with unresolved D. CDR3 length: 11 amino acids. The ends were cut back, 0 bases at V and 5 bases at J, with 2 bases in the middle. Germline V gives CDR1 MNHEY, CDR2 SMNVEV (reference sequence). The CDR3 bases are TGTGCCAGCAGTTTATCGGACGAGCAGTACTTC. Its protein product is CASSLSDEQYF.

This clone was counted between two and nine times. J is TRBJ1-2 and V is TRBV29-1; 7 bases fit TRBD1. The trim removed 5 bases at V and 2 bases at J, leaving 5 bases unmatched. Per the germline V gene, CDR1 is SQVTM and CDR2 is ANQGSEA. The CDR3 runs 13 residues. CDR3 in amino acids: CSVSRGQNYGYTF. DNA of the CDR3: TGCAGCGTTTCTAGGGGACAGAACTATGGCTACACCTTC. Drawing the rest from reference TRBV29-1 and TRBJ1-2, the complete variable domain is SAVISQKPSRDICQRGTSLTIQCQVDSQVTMMFWYRQQPGQSLTLIATANQGSEATYESGFVIDKFPISRPNLTFSTLTVSNMSPEDSSIYLCSVSRGQNYGYTFGSGTRLTVV.

This clone has only one observation. The chain has TRBV29-1 and TRBJ1-5; no clear D gene. Deletions cut 6 bases from V and 1 base from J, with 16 bases between. Germline loops: CDR1 SQVTM, CDR2 ANQGSEA. The CDR3 contains 15 residues. CDR3 protein: CSVQGRGGSNQPQHF. The CDR3 DNA reads TGCAGCGTCCAAGGGCGGGGTGGCAGCAATCAGCCCCAGCATTTT.

The V gene is TRBV5-8, the J gene TRBJ2-1; 8 bases map to TRBD2. Per germline, CDR1 SGHTS and CDR2 YDEGEE. The CDR3 extends over 18 amino acids. V dropped 2 bases and J dropped 0; count of bases not matched to a gene: 10. CDR3 sequence: CASSFESSGSLSYNEQFF. The CDR3 DNA is TGTGCCAGCAGCTTTGAGAGCAGCGGGAGCCTCTCCTACAATGAGCAGTTCTTC.

V gene TRBV5-1 combines with J gene TRBJ1-3, with 8 bases fitting TRBD1. This CDR3 region has 14 residues. V was pared by 4 bases and J by 2 bases, with 2 bases of the junction left unmatched. The germline gives CDR1 SGHRS, CDR2 YFSETQ. CDR3 amino acids: CASSGQGAGNTIYF. Written as DNA, the CDR3 is TGCGCCAGCAGCGGACAGGGAGCTGGAAACACCATATATTTT. Variable domain in full (rest from reference TRBV5-1 and TRBJ1-3): KAGVTQTPRYLIKTRGQQVTLSCSPISGHRSVSWYQQTPGQGLQFLFEYFSETQRNKGNFPGRFSGRQFSNSRSEMNVSTLELGDSALYLCASSGQGAGNTIYFGEGSWLTVV.

The chain recombines TRBV7-8 with TRBJ1-1, with D perhaps TRBD1 (6 bases). The V and J ends lost 3 bases and 5 bases respectively, with 13 bases between them. Germline CDR1 is SGHVS and CDR2 is FQNEAQ. The CDR3 is 14 residues long. The CDR3 spells CASSFTGRGTEAFF. In DNA form, the CDR3 reads TGTGCCAGCAGCTTTACAGGGCGCGGGACTGAAGCTTTCTTT.

The chain combines TRBV11-3 with TRBJ2-3; 11 positions match TRBD2. The ends lost 5 bases at V and 6 bases at J; junction bases unmatched: 19. The CDR3 has 19 amino acids. The germline V gene has CDR1 SGHNT and CDR2 YENEEA. The chain's CDR3 is CASSPGLQPLAGGGDTQYF. CDR3 in DNA: TGTGCCAGCAGCCCCGGGCTCCAACCCCTAGCGGGAGGAGGGGATACGCAGTATTTT. Together with reference TRBV11-3 and TRBJ2-3, the CDR3 gives the full variable domain: EAGVVQSPRYKIIEKKQPVAFWCNPISGHNTLYWYLQNLGQGPELLIRYENEEAVDDSQLPKDRFSAERLKGVDSTLKIQPAELGDSAVYLCASSPGLQPLAGGGDTQYFGPGTRLTVL.

There are a few counts of this clone. V usage is TRBV18 and J usage is TRBJ2-2; 8 positions match TRBD2. The CDR3 runs to 15 residues. Germline V lookup: CDR1 KGHSH, CDR2 LQKENI. Unmatched junction bases numbered 9, after V lost 6 bases and J lost 6 bases. This chain's CDR3 is CASSPTSVTPGELFF. The CDR3 nucleotides are TGTGCCAGCTCTCCGACTAGCGTTACTCCCGGGGAGCTGTTTTTT.

The V gene is TRBV11-2, the J gene TRBJ2-7; D possibly matches TRBD1 or TRBD2 (6 bases each). CDR1 and CDR2 (germline): SGHAT, FQNNGV. This CDR3 region has 15 residues. V gave up 5 bases and J gave up 1 base, with 15 bases separating them. The CDR3 here is CASSIHGGGSYEQYF. In nucleotides, the CDR3 is TGTGCCAGCAGCATACACGGAGGGGGGTCCTACGAGCAGTACTTC.

V and J are TRBV6-6 and TRBJ2-5; a weak D match, TRBD2 (6 bases). This CDR3 has 15 amino acids. CDR1 is MNHNY and CDR2 is SVGAGI in the germline V gene (reference sequence). Trimming took off 0 bases at V and 5 bases at J, with 13 bases between the two ends. The CDR3 reads CASSYSLPGGETQYF. CDR3 coding DNA: TGTGCCAGCAGTTACTCGTTGCCAGGAGGGGAGACCCAGTACTTC.